This T cell receptor beta chain was documented in a study of patients and donors after allogeneic stem cell transplantation. The table lists this clonotype with a count of one. This CDR3 is 15 amino acids long. Germline V gene sequence: CDR1 MNHEY, CDR2 SMNVEV (reference sequence). V gave up 5 bases and J gave up 4 bases, with 14 bases separating them. MiXCR, applied by TCRdb to the RT-PCR reads, yields one record per CDR3 protein. In the table there are about 24,000 distinct CDR3 sequences, approximately 42% of which are singletons. The chain combines TRBV27 with TRBJ2-2, with D possibly matching TRBD2 (6 bases). What was sequenced was blood, either unsorted or a sorted T cell fraction (not recorded which). The receptor's source is a human donor who was either an allogeneic HSCT recipient or a stem cell or donor lymphocyte infusion donor (not recorded which). It is not recorded whose cells these are; they may come from a transplant donor. DNA for the CDR3: TGTGCCAGCAGTCGGGACTCTATGGGCACCGGGGAGCTGTTTTTT. It is translated as CASSRDSMGTGELFF.